These T cell receptor beta chains were read from a single sample in a study of beta chain features in type 1 diabetes. The repertoire was sequenced with immunoSEQ multiplex PCR; TCRdb's copy has only in-frame clones and lacks some. The table lists 250,000 to 300,000 clones, under 8.5% of them singletons. Sequenced: central memory CD4+ T cells from blood. These receptors originate from a woman aged 18-29 years in good health. Both conserved end residues are part of each CDR3. The order of the fields is J gene, V gene, clone size, D gene, CDR3 DNA, CDR3 protein. A D gene is named only where the DNA matches it firmly. Part of the rows lack a size; the others show once, few, many or a class for expanded clones.

j_gene: TRBJ1-1
v_gene: TRBV10-3
abundance: .
d_gene: TRBD1
CDR3nt: TGTGCCATCAGTGGAGACAGGGCAGTCATGAACACTGAAGCTTTCTTT
CDR3aa: CAISGDRAVMNTEAFF

j_gene: TRBJ2-1
v_gene: TRBV18
abundance: few
d_gene: TRBD1
CDR3nt: TGTGCCAGCTCACCGGGACAGAATCACAATGAGCAGTTCTTC
CDR3aa: CASSPGQNHNEQFF

j_gene: TRBJ2-1
v_gene: TRBV27
abundance: few
d_gene: TRBD1
CDR3nt: TGTGCCAGCAGTCCAGACAGGGGCCTCTACAATGAGCAGTTCTTC
CDR3aa: CASSPDRGLYNEQFF

j_gene: TRBJ1-2
v_gene: TRBV2
abundance: .
d_gene: .
CDR3nt: TGTGCCAGCAGTGAAAGATTCAGCGGCTACACCTTC
CDR3aa: CASSERFSGYTF

j_gene: TRBJ2-7
v_gene: TRBV10-3
abundance: many
d_gene: TRBD2
CDR3nt: TGTGCCATCAGTTCTGACCTAGCGGGAGTAGGGTACGAGCAGTACTTC
CDR3aa: CAISSDLAGVGYEQYF

j_gene: TRBJ2-5
v_gene: TRBV7-2
abundance: few
d_gene: TRBD1
CDR3nt: TGTGCCAGCAGCTCGGGACAGGTCCTCGCTAGGGCCCAGTACTTC
CDR3aa: CASSSGQVLARAQYF

j_gene: TRBJ2-1
v_gene: TRBV7-3
abundance: few
d_gene: .
CDR3nt: TGTGCCAGCAGCTCACCGGGGCGTAGGAATGAGCAGTTCTTC
CDR3aa: CASSSPGRRNEQFF

j_gene: TRBJ2-1
v_gene: TRBV5-4
abundance: many
d_gene: TRBD2
CDR3nt: TGTGCCAGCAGCTTCGGGACTAGGAACTACAATGAGCAGTTCTTC
CDR3aa: CASSFGTRNYNEQFF

j_gene: TRBJ2-1
v_gene: TRBV5-1
abundance: .
d_gene: .
CDR3nt: TGCGCCAGCAGCTTCAATTTGGCAGGTTATTACAATGAGCAGTTCTTC
CDR3aa: CASSFNLAGYYNEQFF

j_gene: TRBJ1-1
v_gene: TRBV11-2
abundance: few
d_gene: .
CDR3nt: TGTGCCAGCAGCTTCGTCGGGGGGGAAGCTTTCTTT
CDR3aa: CASSFVGGEAFF

j_gene: TRBJ1-2
v_gene: TRBV7-2
abundance: .
d_gene: .
CDR3nt: TGTGCCAGCAGCTTAAGAGGCGTCGACTATGGCTACACCTTC
CDR3aa: CASSLRGVDYGYTF

j_gene: TRBJ1-3
v_gene: TRBV7-2
abundance: .
d_gene: TRBD1
CDR3nt: TGTGCCAGCAGCCCTCGCACAGGGGACGGAAACACCATATATTTT
CDR3aa: CASSPRTGDGNTIYF

j_gene: TRBJ2-5
v_gene: TRBV7-8
abundance: .
d_gene: .
CDR3nt: TGTGCCAGCAGCCACTTGGAGACCCAGTACTTC
CDR3aa: CASSHLETQYF

j_gene: TRBJ1-2
v_gene: TRBV6-6
abundance: .
d_gene: .
CDR3nt: TGTGCCAGCAGTTACTCGTCGGTTAACTATGGCTACACCTTC
CDR3aa: CASSYSSVNYGYTF

j_gene: TRBJ1-1
v_gene: TRBV18
abundance: few
d_gene: .
CDR3nt: TGTGCCAGCTCACCACCCGAGTTGAACACTGAAGCTTTCTTT
CDR3aa: CASSPPELNTEAFF

j_gene: TRBJ1-5
v_gene: TRBV6-5
abundance: once
d_gene: .
CDR3nt: TGTGCCAGCAGTTACGACAACTATCAGCCCCAGCATTTT
CDR3aa: CASSYDNYQPQHF

j_gene: TRBJ1-4
v_gene: TRBV18
abundance: few
d_gene: .
CDR3nt: TGTGCCAGCTCACCACGGCCCGCGGAAGCAACTAATGAAAAACTGTTTTTT
CDR3aa: CASSPRPAEATNEKLFF

j_gene: TRBJ2-5
v_gene: TRBV18
abundance: .
d_gene: TRBD2
CDR3nt: TGTGCCAGCTCACCAAGACTAGCAGCACAAGAGACCCAGTACTTC
CDR3aa: CASSPRLAAQETQYF

j_gene: TRBJ2-1
v_gene: TRBV7-9
abundance: .
d_gene: .
CDR3nt: TGTGCCAGCAGCACCACACGAAATGAGCAGTTCTTC
CDR3aa: CASSTTRNEQFF

j_gene: TRBJ1-1
v_gene: TRBV7-9
abundance: .
d_gene: .
CDR3nt: TGTGCCAGCAGCTTAGGGCATCAGGTGAACACTGAAGCTTTCTTT
CDR3aa: CASSLGHQVNTEAFF

j_gene: TRBJ2-1
v_gene: TRBV27
abundance: few
d_gene: .
CDR3nt: TGTGCCAGCAGTTTATCGATGAGGGTAGGGGGCTACAATGAGCAGTTCTTC
CDR3aa: CASSLSMRVGGYNEQFF

j_gene: TRBJ2-1
v_gene: TRBV6-1
abundance: few
d_gene: .
CDR3nt: TGTGCCAGCAGTGAAGGGGGCTCCTACAATGAGCAGTTCTTC
CDR3aa: CASSEGGSYNEQFF

j_gene: TRBJ1-4
v_gene: TRBV7-9
abundance: .
d_gene: .
CDR3nt: TGTGCCAGCAGCCCAAAGACAGTTGCAACTAATGAAAAACTGTTTTTT
CDR3aa: CASSPKTVATNEKLFF

j_gene: TRBJ2-1
v_gene: TRBV9
abundance: .
d_gene: TRBD2
CDR3nt: TGTGCCAGCAGCGTAGTGGTGGCTAGCGGTTACAATGAGCAGTTCTTC
CDR3aa: CASSVVVASGYNEQFF

j_gene: TRBJ1-4
v_gene: TRBV7-2
abundance: .
d_gene: .
CDR3nt: TGTGCCAGCAGCCAAGACGGCACCGGTAATGAAAAACTGTTTTTT
CDR3aa: CASSQDGTGNEKLFF

j_gene: TRBJ2-2
v_gene: TRBV19
abundance: few
d_gene: .
CDR3nt: TGTGCCAGTAGTATCTATGGGACACGGTACACCGGGGAGCTGTTTTTT
CDR3aa: CASSIYGTRYTGELFF